Many counts were recorded for the clone carrying this T cell receptor (beta chain). The length of the CDR3 is 12 residues. The germline gives CDR1 SGHDN, CDR2 FVKESK. V dropped 6 bases and J dropped 4 bases, with 7 bases sitting between them. TCRdb recomputed calls from the 5' RACE reads with MiXCR, one row per CDR3 protein. The table has 75,000 to 90,000 distinct CDR3 sequences, 8.5% to 12% seen once. This entry belongs to a study of early T cells in non-severe SARS-CoV-2 infection. The chain uses TRBV14 and TRBJ2-1; D remains unclear. Sample: whole blood, taken at baseline. The sequence was obtained from an adult who was a healthcare worker with PCR-confirmed SARS-CoV-2 infection or an uninfected control (not recorded which). In nucleotides, the CDR3 is TGTGCCAGCAGTCGCAATTACAATGAGCAGTTCTTC. Protein product: CASSRNYNEQFF. Full variable domain (missing parts from reference TRBV14 and TRBJ2-1): EAGVTQFPSHSVIEKGQTVTLRCDPISGHDNLYWYRRVMGKEIKFLLHFVKESKQDESGMPNNRFLAERTGGTYSTLKVQPAELEDSGVYFCASSRNYNEQFFGPGTRLTVL.